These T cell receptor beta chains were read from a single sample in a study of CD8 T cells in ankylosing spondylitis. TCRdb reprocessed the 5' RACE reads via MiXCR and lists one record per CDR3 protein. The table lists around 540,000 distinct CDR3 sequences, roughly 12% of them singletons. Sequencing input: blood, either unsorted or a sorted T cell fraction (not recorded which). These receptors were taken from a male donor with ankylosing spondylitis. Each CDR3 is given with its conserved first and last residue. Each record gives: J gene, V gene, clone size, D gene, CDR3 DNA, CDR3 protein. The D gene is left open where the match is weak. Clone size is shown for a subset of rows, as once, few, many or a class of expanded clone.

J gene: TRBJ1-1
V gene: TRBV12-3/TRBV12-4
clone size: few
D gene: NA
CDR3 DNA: TGTGCCAGCAGTTTTTATCCCAGGGGCCTCGGGAACACTGAAGCTTTCTTT
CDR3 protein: CASSFYPRGLGNTEAFF

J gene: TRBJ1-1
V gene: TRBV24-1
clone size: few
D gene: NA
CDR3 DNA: TGTGCCACCAGTGATTTCGGTGAAGCTTTCTTT
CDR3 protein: CATSDFGEAFF

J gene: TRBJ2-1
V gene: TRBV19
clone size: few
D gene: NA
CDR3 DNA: TGTGCCAGTAGTGGCCTCGTGGGAGGCAATGAGCAGTTCTTC
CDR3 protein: CASSGLVGGNEQFF

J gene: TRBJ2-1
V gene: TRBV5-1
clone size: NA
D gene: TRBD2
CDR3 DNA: TGCGCCAGCGGCATAGCGGGAGGGCCGCACAATGAGCAGTTCTTC
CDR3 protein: CASGIAGGPHNEQFF

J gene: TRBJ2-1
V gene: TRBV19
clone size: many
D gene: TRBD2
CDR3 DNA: TGTGCCAGTGGACTAGCGGGAGGTCTTGGCAATGAGCAGTTCTTC
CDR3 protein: CASGLAGGLGNEQFF

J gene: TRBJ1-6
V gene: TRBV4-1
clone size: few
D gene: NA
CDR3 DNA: TGCGCCAGCAGCCAAGTACTCGGACTTGCGGGTTCACCCCTCCACTTT
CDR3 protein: CASSQVLGLAGSPLHF

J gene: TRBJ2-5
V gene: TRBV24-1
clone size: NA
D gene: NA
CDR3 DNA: TGTGCCACCAGTGATCCGCGGGACTCAGAGGCTCAAGAGACCCAGTACTTC
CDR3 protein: CATSDPRDSEAQETQYF

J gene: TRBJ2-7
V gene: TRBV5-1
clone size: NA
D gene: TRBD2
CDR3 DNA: TGCGCCAGCAGCCACGGACTAGCGGGAGGACTTAACGTCTACGAGCAGTACTTC
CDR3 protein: CASSHGLAGGLNVYEQYF

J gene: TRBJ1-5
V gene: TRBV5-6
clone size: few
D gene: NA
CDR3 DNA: TGTGCCAGCAGCATCTCGTTTGGTAATCAGCCCCAGCATTTT
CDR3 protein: CASSISFGNQPQHF

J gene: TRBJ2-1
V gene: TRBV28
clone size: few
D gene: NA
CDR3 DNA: TGTGCCAGCAGTTCGGCAGGGATCTTGGATGAGCAGTTCTTC
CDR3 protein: CASSSAGILDEQFF

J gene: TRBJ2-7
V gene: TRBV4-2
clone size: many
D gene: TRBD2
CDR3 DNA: TGTGCCAGCAGCCAAGATCGAGCGGGAGGAGGCTACGAGCAGTACTTC
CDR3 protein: CASSQDRAGGGYEQYF

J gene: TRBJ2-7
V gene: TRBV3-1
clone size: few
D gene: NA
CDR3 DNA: TGTGCCAGCAGCCAAGATGGGCGAGGAGGGGTCCCCTACGAGCAGTACTTC
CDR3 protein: CASSQDGRGGVPYEQYF

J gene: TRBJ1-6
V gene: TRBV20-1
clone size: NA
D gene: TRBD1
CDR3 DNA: TGCAGTGCTAGAGATCAGGGACAGTATAATTCACCCCTCCACTTT
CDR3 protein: CSARDQGQYNSPLHF

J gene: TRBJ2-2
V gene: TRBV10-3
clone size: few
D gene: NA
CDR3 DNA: TGTGCCATCAGTGATGGGCGGGCGAACACCGGGGAGCTGTTTTTT
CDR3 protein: CAISDGRANTGELFF

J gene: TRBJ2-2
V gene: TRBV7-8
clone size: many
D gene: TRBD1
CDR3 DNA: TGTGCCAGCAGCTCCGGGACAGTTACCGGGGAGCTGTTTTTT
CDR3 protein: CASSSGTVTGELFF

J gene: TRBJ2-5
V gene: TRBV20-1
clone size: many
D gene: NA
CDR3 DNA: TGCAGTGCTACTCAGGACGGAGAGGTTATGGAGACCCAGTACTTC
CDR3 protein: CSATQDGEVMETQYF

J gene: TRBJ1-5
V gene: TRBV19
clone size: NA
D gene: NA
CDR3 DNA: TGTGCCAGTAATAGGAGGGGATCGCGACAGGCCCAGCATTTT
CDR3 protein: CASNRRGSRQAQHF

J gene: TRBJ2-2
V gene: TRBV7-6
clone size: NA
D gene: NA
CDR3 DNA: TGTGCCAGCAGCTCATCCGCAGGGAGATTAAACACCGGGGAGCTGTTTTTT
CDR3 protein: CASSSSAGRLNTGELFF

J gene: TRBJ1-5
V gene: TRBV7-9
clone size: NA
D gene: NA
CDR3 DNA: TGTGCCAGCAGTTCGATGGCAGGGGTCGGCCAGCCCCAGCATTTT
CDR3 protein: CASSSMAGVGQPQHF

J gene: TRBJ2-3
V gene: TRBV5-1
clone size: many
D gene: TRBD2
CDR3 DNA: TGCGCCAGCAGCCCCGGACTAGCGGGAGGGATCACAGATACGCAGTATTTT
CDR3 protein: CASSPGLAGGITDTQYF

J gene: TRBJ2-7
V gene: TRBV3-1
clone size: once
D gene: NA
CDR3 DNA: TGTGCCAGCAGCCAAGATGACCGCTACGAGCAGTACTTC
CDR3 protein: CASSQDDRYEQYF

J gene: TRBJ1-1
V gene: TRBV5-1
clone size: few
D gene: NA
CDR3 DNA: TGCGCCAGCAGCCCCCAGGGAATCCCTGAAGCTTTCTTT
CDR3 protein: CASSPQGIPEAFF

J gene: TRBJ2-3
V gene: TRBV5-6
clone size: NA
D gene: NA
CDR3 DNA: TGTGCCAGCAGCTACCTTGCGGGCGTTATCACAGATACGCAGTATTTT
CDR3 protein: CASSYLAGVITDTQYF

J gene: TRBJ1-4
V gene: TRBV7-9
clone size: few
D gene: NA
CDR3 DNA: TGTGCCAGCAGCCCACAGGGAAGGAAACTGTTTTTT
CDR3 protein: CASSPQGRKLFF

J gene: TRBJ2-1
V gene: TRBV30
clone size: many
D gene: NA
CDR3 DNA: TGTGCCTGGAGTGTACTTCTGGGGGACAATGAGCAGTTCTTC
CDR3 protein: CAWSVLLGDNEQFF

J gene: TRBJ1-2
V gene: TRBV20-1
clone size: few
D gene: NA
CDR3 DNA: TGCAGTGCACAGACAGTCCATGGCTACACCTTC
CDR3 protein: CSAQTVHGYTF

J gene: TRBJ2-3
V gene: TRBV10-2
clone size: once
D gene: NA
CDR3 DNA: TGCGCCAGCAGTGACCCGGGTAGAGGGCAAAACGGGGATCCGCAGTATTTT
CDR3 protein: CASSDPGRGQNGDPQYF

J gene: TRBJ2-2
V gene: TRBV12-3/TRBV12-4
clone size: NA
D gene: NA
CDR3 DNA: TGTGCCAGCAGCCTTGGGACCGCTTGGGGGGAGCTGTTTTTT
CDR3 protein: CASSLGTAWGELFF

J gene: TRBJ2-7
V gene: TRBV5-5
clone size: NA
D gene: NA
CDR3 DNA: TGTGCCAGCAGCGGGGGGGCTCTCGACGTCTACGAGCAGTACTTC
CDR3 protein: CASSGGALDVYEQYF